These 3 T cell receptor beta chains share one sample of origin, sequenced in a study of T-cell memory formation after mild COVID-19. MiXCR, run by TCRdb on the 5' RACE reads, gives a single entry per CDR3 protein. The repertoire holds around 200,000 distinct CDR3 sequences, 27% seen once, with about an eighth in the top ten. Sequenced material: PBMCs or a T cell subset sorted from them (not recorded which). The receptors were gathered from an adult woman who had mild COVID-19 (a few samples of this study predate the infection). Cell type and time point are not known.

This clonotype was picked up one time. This rearrangement joins TRBV7-8 to TRBJ1-4; 8 bases map to TRBD1. The CDR3 has 15 amino acids. Germline lookup yields CDR1 SGHVS and CDR2 FQNEAQ. After removal of 1 base from V and 8 bases from J, the junction contained 6 bases not matched to a gene. CDR3 protein: CASSLVQGAREKLFF. As DNA, the CDR3 is TGTGCCAGCAGCTTAGTCCAGGGGGCGCGGGAAAAACTGTTTTTT.

This chain joins TRBV30 and TRBJ2-1; TRBD2 aligns across 11 bases. The CDR3 runs to 15 residues. The trim removed 3 bases at V and 6 bases at J, leaving 7 bases unmatched. CDR1 is GTSNPN and CDR2 is SVGIG in the germline V gene (reference sequence). The CDR3 loop reads CAWSIRLAGSNEQFF. CDR3 nucleotides: TGTGCCTGGAGCATAAGACTAGCGGGGAGCAATGAGCAGTTCTTC.

This chain uses TRBV12-3 or TRBV12-4 with TRBJ1-1; D gene ambiguous. V was pared by 6 bases and J by 10 bases, with 15 bases between. This CDR3 is built from 12 residues. DNA for the CDR3: TGTGCCAGCAGCCGCGACACGGCCCGAGCTTTCTTT. Translated: CASSRDTARAFF.